This TCR beta chain was identified in a study of T cell responses to AZD1222 COVID-19 vaccine. The germline V gene has CDR1 MNHNS and CDR2 SASEGT. V lost 0 bases and J 4 bases, leaving 12 bases between the germline ends. CDR3 length equals 16 residues. Findings and limits, study-wide: Repertoire sampling was restricted to post-peak T cell response timepoints. Across the whole spike, CD4 TCRs peaked at regions 160-218 and 743-854.

About this clone: Its specificity is unknown.

Using immunoSEQ multiplex PCR, the repertoire was profiled, and TCRdb retains in-frame clones only, with some absent. The sample has approximately 110,000 clones, roughly nine tenths seen once. The chain links TRBV6-1 to TRBJ2-2; D might be TRBD1 or TRBD2, each matching 5 bases. The sequencing used peripheral blood, collected on day 0 of AZD1222 vaccination. The source of this sequence is an adult in good health. Written as DNA, the CDR3 is TGTGCCAGCAGTGAAGCGCGAAGGGGAGCCACCGGGGAGCTGTTTTTT. This gives the protein CASSEARRGATGELFF.